This TCR beta chain was found in a study of T cell clonality in common variable immunodeficiency. Study-level results: Links between repertoire features and CVID complications were heterogeneity-limited. CVID subjects had higher TCRbeta clonality than healthy controls, most marked in about a third. Fewer deletions and N-nucleotide insertions were reportedly seen in common variable immunodeficiency TCR beta sequences.

The CDR3 runs to 13 residues. V gave up 5 bases and J gave up 7 bases; unmatched junction bases: 10. The V gene's germline CDR1 is DFQATT and CDR2 SNEGSKA (reference sequence). CVID subjects were some 16 female and 25 to 35 male, aged about 8 to 70. No CVID subject was ill or on immunomodulatory drugs when sampled. In this sample, this clone turned up many times. Its cognate antigen is unknown. The CDR3 goes on 3 residues after the read ends, and that part is filled in from the germline J gene. This table comes from immunoSEQ multiplex PCR, and its TCRdb copy is limited to in-frame clones, with some not included. There are fewer than 30,000 clones in the sample, none observed a single time.

The source is a human donor with common variable immunodeficiency. The V and J genes are TRBV20-1 and TRBJ1-2, with TRBD1 identical over 7 bases. The sequenced sample consisted of peripheral blood mononuclear cells. CDR3 region: CSARTGGGFGYTF. The sequenced CDR3 bases are TGCAGTGCTCGGACAGGCGGTGGGTTTGGC.